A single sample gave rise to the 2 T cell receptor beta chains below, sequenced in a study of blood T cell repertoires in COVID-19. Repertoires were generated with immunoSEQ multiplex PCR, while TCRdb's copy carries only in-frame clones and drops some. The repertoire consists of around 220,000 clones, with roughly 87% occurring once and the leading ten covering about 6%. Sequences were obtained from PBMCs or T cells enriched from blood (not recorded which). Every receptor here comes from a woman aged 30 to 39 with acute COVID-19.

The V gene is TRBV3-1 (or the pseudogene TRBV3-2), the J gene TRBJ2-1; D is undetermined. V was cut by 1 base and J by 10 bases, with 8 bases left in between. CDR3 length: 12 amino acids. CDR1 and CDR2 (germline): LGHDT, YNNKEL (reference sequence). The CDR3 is CASSQVNGEQFF. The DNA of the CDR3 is TGTGCCAGCAGCCAAGTCAACGGGGAGCAGTTCTTC.

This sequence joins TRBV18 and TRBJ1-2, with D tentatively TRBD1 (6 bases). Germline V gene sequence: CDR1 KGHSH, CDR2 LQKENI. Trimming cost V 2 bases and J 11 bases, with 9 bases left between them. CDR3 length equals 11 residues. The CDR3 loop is CASSPDRLYTF. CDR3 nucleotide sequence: TGTGCCAGCTCACCAGACAGGTTATACACCTTC.